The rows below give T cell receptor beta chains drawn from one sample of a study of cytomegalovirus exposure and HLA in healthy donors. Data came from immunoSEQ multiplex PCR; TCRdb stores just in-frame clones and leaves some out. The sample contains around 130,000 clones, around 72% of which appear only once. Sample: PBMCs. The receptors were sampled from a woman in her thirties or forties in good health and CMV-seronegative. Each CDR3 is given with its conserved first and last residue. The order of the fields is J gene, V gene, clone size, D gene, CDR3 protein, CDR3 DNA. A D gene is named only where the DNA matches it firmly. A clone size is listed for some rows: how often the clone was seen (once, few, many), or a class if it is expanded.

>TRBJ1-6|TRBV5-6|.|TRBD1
CASRGTGKGSPLHF
TGTGCCAGCCGAGGGACAGGCAAGGGTTCACCCCTCCACTTT
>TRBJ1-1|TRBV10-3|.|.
CAIAGVNTEAFF
TGTGCCATAGCGGGGGTCAACACTGAAGCTTTCTTT
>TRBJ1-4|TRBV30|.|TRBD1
CAWSVSGTATNKLFF
TGTGCCTGGAGTGTATCAGGGACAGCCACTAACAAACTGTTTTTT
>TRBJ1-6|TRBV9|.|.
CASSFRQDSPLHF
TGTGCCAGCAGCTTCCGACAGGATTCACCCCTCCACTTT
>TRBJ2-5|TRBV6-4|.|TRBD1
CATLPGQGAREQYF
TGTGCCACCCTTCCGGGACAGGGGGCGCGTGAGCAGTACTTC
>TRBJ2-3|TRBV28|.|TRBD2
CASSYPGLAPKTDTQYF
TGTGCCAGCAGTTATCCGGGACTAGCGCCCAAGACAGATACGCAGTATTTT
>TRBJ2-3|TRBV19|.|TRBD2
CASSGTSGGDTQYF
TGTGCCAGTAGTGGGACTAGCGGGGGCGATACGCAGTATTTT
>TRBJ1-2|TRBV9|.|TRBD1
CASSDSSGTGLDGYTF
TGTGCCAGCAGCGACTCGTCCGGGACAGGGTTAGATGGCTACACCTTC
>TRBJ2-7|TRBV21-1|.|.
CASSKERTSGIDHNYEQYF
TGTGCCAGCAGCAAAGAACGAACTAGCGGGATAGACCATAATTACGAGCAGTACTTC
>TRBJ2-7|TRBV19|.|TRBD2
CASKDSGGPIPYEQYF
TGTGCCAGTAAAGATAGCGGGGGGCCAATACCCTACGAGCAGTACTTC
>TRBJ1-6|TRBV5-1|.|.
CASSPIQGLGSPLHF
TGCGCCAGCAGCCCAATTCAGGGGCTAGGATCACCCCTCCACTTT
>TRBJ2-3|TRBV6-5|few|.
CASTERGTDTQYF
TGTGCCAGCACTGAGCGGGGCACAGATACGCAGTATTTT
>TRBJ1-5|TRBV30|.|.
CAWSVPGNYQPQHF
TGTGCCTGGAGTGTACCGGGAAACTATCAGCCCCAGCATTTT
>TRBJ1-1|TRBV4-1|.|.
CASRQQPEGGPEAFF
TGCGCCAGCAGGCAGCAGCCAGAGGGGGGGCCTGAAGCTTTCTTT
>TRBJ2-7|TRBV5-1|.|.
CASSLAGLIDEQYF
TGCGCCAGCAGCTTGGCCGGGTTGATAGACGAGCAGTACTTC
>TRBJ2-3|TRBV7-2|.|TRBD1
CASSQGQGTDTQYF
TGTGCCAGCAGCCAAGGACAGGGCACAGATACGCAGTATTTT
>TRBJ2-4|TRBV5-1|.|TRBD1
CASSKGQGPAKNSQYF
TGCGCCAGCAGCAAAGGACAGGGACCTGCCAAAAACAGTCAGTACTTC
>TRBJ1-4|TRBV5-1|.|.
CASSGQGGLGEKLFF
TGCGCCAGCAGCGGGCAGGGAGGTCTTGGCGAAAAACTGTTTTTT
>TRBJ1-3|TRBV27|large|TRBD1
CASRVQGAGNTIYF
TGTGCCAGCAGGGTACAGGGGGCTGGAAACACCATATATTTT
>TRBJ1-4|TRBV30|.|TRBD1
CAWDRGRPGSTNEKLFF
TGTGCCTGGGACAGGGGGCGGCCAGGATCGACTAATGAAAAACTGTTTTTT
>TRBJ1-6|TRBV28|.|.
CASSLVGSGSPLHF
TGTGCCAGCAGTTTGGTAGGGAGTGGCTCACCCCTCCACTTT
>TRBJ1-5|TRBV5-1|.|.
CASSLTGPNQPQHF
TGCGCCAGCAGCTTGACAGGGCCTAATCAGCCCCAGCATTTT
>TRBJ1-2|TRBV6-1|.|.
CASSDPGYSTF
TGTGCCAGCAGTGATCCAGGTTACAGCACCTTC
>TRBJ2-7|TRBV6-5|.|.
CASSSSVGAQYF
TGTGCCAGCAGTTCCTCCGTAGGGGCGCAGTACTTC
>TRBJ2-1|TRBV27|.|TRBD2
CASRASGTSYNEQFF
TGTGCCAGCAGGGCTAGCGGGACCTCCTACAATGAGCAGTTCTTC
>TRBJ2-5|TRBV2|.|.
CASSVDSKETQYF
TGTGCCAGCAGTGTCGACAGCAAAGAGACCCAGTACTTC
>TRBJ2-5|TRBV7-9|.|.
CASITPETQYF
TGTGCCAGCATTACCCCAGAAACCCAGTACTTC
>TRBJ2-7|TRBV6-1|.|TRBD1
CAGGTGSYEQYF
TGTGCCGGAGGGACAGGCTCCTACGAGCAGTACTTC
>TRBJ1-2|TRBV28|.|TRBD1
CASRPGQENYGYTF
TGTGCCAGCAGGCCGGGACAGGAGAACTATGGCTACACCTTC
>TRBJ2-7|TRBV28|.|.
CASSLVLAYYEQYF
TGTGCCAGCAGTTTGGTCCTAGCTTACTACGAGCAGTACTTC
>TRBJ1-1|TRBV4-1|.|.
CASSQDPGGLNTEAFF
TGCGCCAGCAGCCAAGATCCCGGGGGTCTGAACACTGAAGCTTTCTTT
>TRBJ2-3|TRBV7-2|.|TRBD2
CASSLLAGGVTDTQYF
TGTGCCAGCAGCTTATTGGCGGGGGGGGTCACAGATACGCAGTATTTT
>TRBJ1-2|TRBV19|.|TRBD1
CASSVAGGLYGYTF
TGTGCCAGTAGTGTCGCAGGGGGTCTCTATGGCTACACCTTC
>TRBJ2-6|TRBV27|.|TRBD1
CASSLWGQGANGLTF
TGTGCCAGCAGTTTATGGGGACAGGGGGCCAACGGCCTGACTTTC
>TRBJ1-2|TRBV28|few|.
CASSTTGLYGYTF
TGTGCCAGCAGTACTACAGGCCTCTATGGCTACACCTTC
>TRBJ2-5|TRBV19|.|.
CASRPADKETQYF
TGTGCCAGTAGGCCAGCGGATAAAGAGACCCAGTACTTC
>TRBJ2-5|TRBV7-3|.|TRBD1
CASSPHGTGNEETQYF
TGTGCCAGCAGCCCCCACGGGACAGGGAACGAAGAGACCCAGTACTTC
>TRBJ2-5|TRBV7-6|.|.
CASSLSGLETQYF
TGTGCCAGCAGCTTATCGGGGTTGGAGACCCAGTACTTC
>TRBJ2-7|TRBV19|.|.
CASSPPTGRYEQYF
TGTGCCAGTAGTCCTCCGACAGGAAGGTACGAGCAGTACTTC
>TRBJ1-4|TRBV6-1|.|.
CASSQGTVNEKLFF
TGTGCCAGCAGTCAGGGGACGGTTAATGAAAAACTGTTTTTT
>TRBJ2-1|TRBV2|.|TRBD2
CASRRGLAGGPDNEQFF
TGTGCCAGCAGGAGGGGACTAGCGGGAGGGCCCGACAATGAGCAGTTCTTC